These T cell receptor beta chains were read from a single sample in a study of T cell responses to AZD1222 COVID-19 vaccine. Data came from immunoSEQ multiplex PCR; TCRdb stores just in-frame clones and leaves some out. The table records roughly 65,000 clones, 88% of them present only once. The sequences come from peripheral blood, collected on day 0 of AZD1222 vaccination. The receptors shown here come from an adult in good health. CDR3s include the opening cysteine and the closing phenylalanine or tryptophan. A D gene is named only where the DNA matches it firmly. Rows may omit the clone size; those that give it use once, few, many or a size class.

TRBD2	TRBV3-1/TRBV3-2	-	TRBJ2-7	TGTGCCAGCAGCCAAGAGGGGACTAGCGACTACGAGCAGTACTTC	CASSQEGTSDYEQYF
-	TRBV19	-	TRBJ1-4	TGTGCCAGTAGTAGATCGGTGGCGGATCTCTCAACTAATGAAAAACTGTTTTTT	CASSRSVADLSTNEKLFF
TRBD1	TRBV15	-	TRBJ1-5	TGTGCCACCAGCTGGGACAGGGCAGTTAATCAGCCCCAGCATTTT	CATSWDRAVNQPQHF
-	TRBV15	-	TRBJ1-5	TGTGCCACCAGCAACCAGGGGAACGGAATCCAGCCCCAGCATTTT	CATSNQGNGIQPQHF
-	TRBV5-6	-	TRBJ1-6	TGTGCCAGCAGCCGAACCGAGGGGGGTTCACCCCTCCACTTT	CASSRTEGGSPLHF
-	TRBV11-2	-	TRBJ2-1	TGTGCCAGCAGCTCCCTAGCAGCAGGGGACAATGAGCAGTTCTTC	CASSSLAAGDNEQFF
TRBD1	TRBV29-1	-	TRBJ2-1	TGCAGCGTTCTTCACAGGGGGAAATTTGGTGAGCAGTTCTTC	CSVLHRGKFGEQFF
-	TRBV2	once	TRBJ1-1	TGTGCCAGCACCCCAGCCGGGACACAGAACACTGAAGCTTTCTTT	CASTPAGTQNTEAFF
TRBD1	TRBV7-2	-	TRBJ2-5	TGTGCCAGCAACTTTGACAGGGCGGAGACCCAGTACTTC	CASNFDRAETQYF
-	TRBV27	-	TRBJ2-7	TGTGCCAGCAAAGGGGGATTTGGGCCGGACGAGCAGTACTTC	CASKGGFGPDEQYF
-	TRBV6-4	-	TRBJ2-1	TGTGCCAGCAGTGTGGACAGCTCCTACAATGAGCAGTTCTTC	CASSVDSSYNEQFF
-	TRBV7-8	once	TRBJ1-6	TGTGCCAGCAGCCCCCTCGGGGCAGTTAATTCACCCCTCCACTTT	CASSPLGAVNSPLHF
-	TRBV28	-	TRBJ1-5	TGTGCCAGCAGTTTATTAGGTAGCACCAATCAGCCCCAGCATTTT	CASSLLGSTNQPQHF
TRBD2	TRBV5-4	-	TRBJ2-2	TGTGCCAGCAGCGGAGGACTAGCGGGAGTCGGAACCGGGGAGCTGTTTTTT	CASSGGLAGVGTGELFF
-	TRBV20-1	-	TRBJ2-7	TGCAGTGCTAGGTTATCCTACGAGCAGTACTTC	CSARLSYEQYF
-	TRBV2	-	TRBJ1-1	TGTGCCAGCAGTGAAGCAAAGGGAACCGAAGCTTTCTTT	CASSEAKGTEAFF
-	TRBV25-1	-	TRBJ1-1	TGTGCCAGCAGTGAACTACGGGGGAACACTGAAGCTTTCTTT	CASSELRGNTEAFF
-	TRBV7-9	-	TRBJ1-1	TGTGCCAGCAGCCCGAGGGAGGCCGGGACTCCGCGGTGGGGCACTGAAGCTTTCTTT	CASSPREAGTPRWGTEAFF
-	TRBV6-5	-	TRBJ1-2	TGTGCCAGCAGCCGGGGGCACAACTATGGCTACACCTTC	CASSRGHNYGYTF
TRBD1	TRBV25-1	-	TRBJ1-1	TGTGCCAGCAGTCAGGGGGCAGGGGAGGCTTTCTTT	CASSQGAGEAFF
TRBD2	TRBV5-1	once	TRBJ2-7	TGCGCCAGCAGCTTGGTTTTGTCTAGCGGGCCGAGCTCCTACGAGCAGTACTTC	CASSLVLSSGPSSYEQYF
-	TRBV11-2	-	TRBJ1-6	TGTGCCAGCAGCTTAGGGCGCTGGCTGGGTTCACCCCTCCACTTT	CASSLGRWLGSPLHF
-	TRBV27	-	TRBJ2-4	TGTGCCAGCAGTTTAATGGGTCCGGACGGAAACATTCAGTACTTC	CASSLMGPDGNIQYF
-	TRBV6-2/TRBV6-3	once	TRBJ2-5	TGTGCCAGCAGTTACTTGTACCAAGAGACCCAGTACTTC	CASSYLYQETQYF
-	TRBV14	few	TRBJ2-5	TGTGCCAGCAGCCCGCCATCCCGACGGGCGTACCAAGAGACCCAGTACTTC	CASSPPSRRAYQETQYF
TRBD2	TRBV5-1	-	TRBJ2-7	TGCGCCAGCAGGCTGGGACTAGCGGGAACCTACGAGCAGTACTTC	CASRLGLAGTYEQYF
-	TRBV4-1	-	TRBJ2-1	TGCGCCAGCAGCCTACTAGTGGTCTCTTACAATGAGCAGTTCTTC	CASSLLVVSYNEQFF
-	TRBV6-2/TRBV6-3	-	TRBJ2-3	TGTGCCAGCAGTTTTCTTGCGGGGACCGATACGCAGTATTTT	CASSFLAGTDTQYF
-	TRBV5-5	-	TRBJ2-1	TGTGCCAGCAGCTGGAAAATTGAGCAGTTCTTC	CASSWKIEQFF
-	TRBV7-8	-	TRBJ1-2	TGTGCCAGCTTCCGAAAGTCCAGGGACGCACCACCTTATGGCTACACCTTC	CASFRKSRDAPPYGYTF
TRBD2	TRBV2	-	TRBJ2-1	TGTGCCAGCAGTGAGAGCGGGAGGTCCTACAATGAGCAGTTCTTC	CASSESGRSYNEQFF
-	TRBV28	-	TRBJ1-3	TGTGCCAGCAGTTCTCTCCCCGGGACAAGGGGAACGGTGTCTGGAAACACCATATATTTT	CASSSLPGTRGTVSGNTIYF
-	TRBV12-3/TRBV12-4	-	TRBJ2-3	TGTGCCAGCAGCCAAAGCGGCACAGATACGCAGTATTTT	CASSQSGTDTQYF
TRBD1	TRBV30	-	TRBJ1-2	TGTGCCTGGGGACAGGGGTCATATGGCTACACCTTC	CAWGQGSYGYTF
TRBD1	TRBV29-1	-	TRBJ1-3	TGCAGCGTTGAAGGAGACAGGGGGCCTGGAAACACCATATATTTT	CSVEGDRGPGNTIYF
-	TRBV4-1	-	TRBJ2-1	TGCGCCAGCAGCCACCGGGACGTAGAAGTGGCGCGTGAGCAGTTCTTC	CASSHRDVEVAREQFF
-	TRBV9	-	TRBJ2-1	TGTGCCAGCAGCGTAGATTTGAGCTCCTACAATGAGCAGTTCTTC	CASSVDLSSYNEQFF
-	TRBV5-1	-	TRBJ2-1	TGCGCCAGCAGCTTGGATGGAGGGGCTTACAATGAGCAGTTCTTC	CASSLDGGAYNEQFF
-	TRBV12-2	-	TRBJ2-2	TGTGCAAGTCGCTTAATCACAGGGCTTCCTAACACCGGGGAGCTGTTTTTT	CASRLITGLPNTGELFF
-	TRBV4-1	-	TRBJ2-1	TGCGCCAGCAGCCAAGTTGGAGCCAATGAGCAGTTCTTC	CASSQVGANEQFF
TRBD1	TRBV4-1	once	TRBJ2-7	TGCGCCAGCAGAGAGGGACAGGGCGGGTACGAGCAGTACTTC	CASREGQGGYEQYF
-	TRBV2	-	TRBJ2-7	TGTGCCAGCAGTGAAGCGCTTGCGGGACCCTACGAGCAGTACTTC	CASSEALAGPYEQYF
-	TRBV10-1	-	TRBJ2-2	TGCGCCAGCAGTACCAATCCCACCGGGGAGCTGTTTTTT	CASSTNPTGELFF
-	TRBV6-5	few	TRBJ2-1	TGTGCCAGCGGAGGTACCTTCTACAATGAGCAGTTCTTC	CASGGTFYNEQFF
-	TRBV30	-	TRBJ2-7	TGTGCCTGGAGTGGGGGCAGGGTTAAGCCCCTCTACGAGCAGTACTTC	CAWSGGRVKPLYEQYF
-	TRBV7-2	once	TRBJ2-3	TGTGCCAGCAGCTTTGACCCCGAAGATACGCAGTATTTT	CASSFDPEDTQYF
-	TRBV9	-	TRBJ1-2	TGTGCCAGCAGCCCCCCGGGGACGGGCTATGGCTACACCTTC	CASSPPGTGYGYTF
-	TRBV28	-	TRBJ1-6	TGTGCCAGCAGTTTAGGCGGTAATTCACCCCTCCACTTT	CASSLGGNSPLHF
-	TRBV11-2	-	TRBJ2-5	TGTGCCAGCAGCTTAAGGCAGTACCAAGAGACCCAGTACTTC	CASSLRQYQETQYF
TRBD2	TRBV4-2	-	TRBJ2-5	TGTGCCAGCAGCCAAGAGCGGGAGGGGGCGGAGACCCAGTACTTC	CASSQEREGAETQYF
-	TRBV6-6	-	TRBJ1-6	TGTGCCAGCAGTCAACAGAGTTCACCCCTCCACTTT	CASSQQSSPLHF
-	TRBV12-5	-	TRBJ2-1	TGTGCTAGTGGTCCGCCCCAGGGAAAATCCTACAATGAGCAGTTCTTC	CASGPPQGKSYNEQFF
-	TRBV3-1/TRBV3-2	-	TRBJ2-5	TGTGCCAGCAGCCAAGGCCCAGAAGAGACCCAGTACTTC	CASSQGPEETQYF
-	TRBV28	-	TRBJ1-2	TGTGCCAGCAGTTTACCTGACTATGGCTACACCTTC	CASSLPDYGYTF
-	TRBV18	-	TRBJ2-7	TGTGCCAGCTCACCAAGGCGCGGGCCCTACGAGCAGTACTTC	CASSPRRGPYEQYF